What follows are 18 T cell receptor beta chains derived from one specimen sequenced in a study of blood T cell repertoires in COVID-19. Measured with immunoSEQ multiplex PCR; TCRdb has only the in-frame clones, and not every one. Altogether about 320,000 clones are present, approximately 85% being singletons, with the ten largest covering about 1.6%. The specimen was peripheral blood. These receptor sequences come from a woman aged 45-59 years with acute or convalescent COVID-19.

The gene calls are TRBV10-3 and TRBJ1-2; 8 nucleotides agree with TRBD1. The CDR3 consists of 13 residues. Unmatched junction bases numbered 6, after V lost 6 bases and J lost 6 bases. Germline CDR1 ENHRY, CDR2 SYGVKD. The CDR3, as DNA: TGTGCCATCAGGGGGACAGGCCGTAATGGCTACACCTTC. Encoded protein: CAIRGTGRNGYTF.

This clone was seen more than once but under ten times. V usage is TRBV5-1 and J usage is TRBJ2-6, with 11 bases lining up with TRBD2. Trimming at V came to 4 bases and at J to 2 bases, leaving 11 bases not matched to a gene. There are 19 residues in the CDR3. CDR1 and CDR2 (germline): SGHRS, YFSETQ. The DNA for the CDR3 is TGCGCCAGCAGCACCCCCAGGGGGACTAGCGGAACTGGGGCCAACGTCCTGACTTTC. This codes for CASSTPRGTSGTGANVLTF.

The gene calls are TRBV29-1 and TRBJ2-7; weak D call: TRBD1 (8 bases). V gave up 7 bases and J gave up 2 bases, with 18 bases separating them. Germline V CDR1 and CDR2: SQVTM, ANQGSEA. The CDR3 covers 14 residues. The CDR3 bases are TGCAGCGCCGAAAGCGGGACAGGAACCTACGAGCAGTACTTC. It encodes CSAESGTGTYEQYF.

CDR3 in DNA: TGCGCCAGCAGCTTGGGACTAGCGGACACTAGCACAGATACGCAGTATTTT. Residues: CASSLGLADTSTDTQYF. The chain has TRBV5-1 and TRBJ2-3, with 9 bases matching TRBD2. Unmatched junction bases numbered 5, after V lost 0 bases and J lost 0 bases. This CDR3 has 17 residues. CDR1 is SGHRS and CDR2 is YFSETQ in the germline V gene. Supplemented by reference TRBV5-1 and TRBJ2-3, the full variable domain reads KAGVTQTPRYLIKTRGQQVTLSCSPISGHRSVSWYQQTPGQGLQFLFEYFSETQRNKGNFPGRFSGRQFSNSRSEMNVSTLELGDSALYLCASSLGLADTSTDTQYFGPGTRLTVL.

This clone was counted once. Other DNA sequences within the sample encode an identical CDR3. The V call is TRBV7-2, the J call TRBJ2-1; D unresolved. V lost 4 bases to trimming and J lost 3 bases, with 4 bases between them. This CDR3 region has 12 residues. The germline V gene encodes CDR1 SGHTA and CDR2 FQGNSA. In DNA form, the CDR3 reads TGTGCCAGCAGCTCGTACTACAATGAGCAGTTCTTC. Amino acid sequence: CASSSYYNEQFF.

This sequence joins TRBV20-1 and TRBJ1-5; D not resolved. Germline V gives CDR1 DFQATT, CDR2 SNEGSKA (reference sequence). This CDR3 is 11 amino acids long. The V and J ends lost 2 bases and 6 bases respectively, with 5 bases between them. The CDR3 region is CSARRSQPQHF. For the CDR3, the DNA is TGCAGTGCTAGACGGAGTCAGCCCCAGCATTTT.

The CDR3 here is CSAADVSQPQHF. The CDR3 DNA follows: TGCAGCGCGGCCGACGTGAGTCAGCCCCAGCATTTT. The rearrangement uses TRBV29-1 and TRBJ1-5; D remains unclear. This CDR3 contains 12 residues. Trimming shortened V by 7 bases and J by 6 bases, and 13 bases separated the two germline ends. Germline lookup yields CDR1 SQVTM and CDR2 ANQGSEA. The variable domain in full, completed from reference TRBV29-1 and TRBJ1-5, reads SAVISQKPSRDICQRGTSLTIQCQVDSQVTMMFWYRQQPGQSLTLIATANQGSEATYESGFVIDKFPISRPNLTFSTLTVSNMSPEDSSIYLCSAADVSQPQHFGDGTRLSIL.

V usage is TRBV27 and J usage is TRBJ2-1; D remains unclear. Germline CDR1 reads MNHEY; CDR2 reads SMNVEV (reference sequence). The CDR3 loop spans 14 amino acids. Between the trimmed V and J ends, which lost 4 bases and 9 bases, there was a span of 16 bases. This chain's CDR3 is CASSSDITTTEQFF. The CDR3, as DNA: TGTGCCAGCAGTTCCGACATTACCACGACTGAGCAGTTCTTC.

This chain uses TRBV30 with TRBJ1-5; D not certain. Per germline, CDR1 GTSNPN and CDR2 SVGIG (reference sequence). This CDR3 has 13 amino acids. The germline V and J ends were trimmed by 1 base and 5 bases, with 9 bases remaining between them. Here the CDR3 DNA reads TGTGCCTGGAGTGGGGTGGCGGATCAGCCCCAGCATTTT. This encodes CAWSGVADQPQHF.

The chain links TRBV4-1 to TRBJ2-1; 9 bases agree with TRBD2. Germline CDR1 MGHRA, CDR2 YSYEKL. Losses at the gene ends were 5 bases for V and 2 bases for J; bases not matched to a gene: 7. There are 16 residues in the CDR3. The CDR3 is CASSTRLAETYNEQFF. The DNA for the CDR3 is TGCGCCAGCAGCACCCGACTAGCGGAGACCTACAATGAGCAGTTCTTC.

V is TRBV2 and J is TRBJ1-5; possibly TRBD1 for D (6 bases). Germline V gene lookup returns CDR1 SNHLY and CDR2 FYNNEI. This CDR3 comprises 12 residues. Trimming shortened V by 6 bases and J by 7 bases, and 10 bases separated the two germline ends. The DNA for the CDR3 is TGTGCCAGCAGGAAAACAGGGCAGCCCCAGCATTTT. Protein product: CASRKTGQPQHF. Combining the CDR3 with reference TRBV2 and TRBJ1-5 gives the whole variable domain EPEVTQTPSHQVTQMGQEVILRCVPISNHLYFYWYRQILGQKVEFLVSFYNNEISEKSEIFDDQFSVERPDGSNFTLKIRSTKLEDSAMYFCASRKTGQPQHFGDGTRLSIL.

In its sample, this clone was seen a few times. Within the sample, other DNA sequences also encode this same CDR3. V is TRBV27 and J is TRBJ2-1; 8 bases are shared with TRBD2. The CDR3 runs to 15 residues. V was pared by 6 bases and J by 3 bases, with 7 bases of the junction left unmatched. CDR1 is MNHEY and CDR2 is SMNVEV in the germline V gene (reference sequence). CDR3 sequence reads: CASSYTSGSYNEQFF. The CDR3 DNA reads TGTGCCAGCAGCTACACTAGCGGTAGCTACAATGAGCAGTTCTTC.

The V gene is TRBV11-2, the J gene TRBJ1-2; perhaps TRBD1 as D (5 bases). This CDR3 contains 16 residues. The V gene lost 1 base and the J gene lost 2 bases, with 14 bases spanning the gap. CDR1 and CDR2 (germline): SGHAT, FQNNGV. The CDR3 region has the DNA TGTGCCAGCAGCTTAGGCGGCGGGGCGCGGAACTATGGCTACACCTTC. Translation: CASSLGGGARNYGYTF.

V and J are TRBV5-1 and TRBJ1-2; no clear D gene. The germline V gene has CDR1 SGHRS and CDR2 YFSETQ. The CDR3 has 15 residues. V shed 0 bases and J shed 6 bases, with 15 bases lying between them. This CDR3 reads CASSLVLGGPNGYTF. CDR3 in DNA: TGCGCCAGCAGCTTGGTCCTGGGAGGTCCCAATGGCTACACCTTC.

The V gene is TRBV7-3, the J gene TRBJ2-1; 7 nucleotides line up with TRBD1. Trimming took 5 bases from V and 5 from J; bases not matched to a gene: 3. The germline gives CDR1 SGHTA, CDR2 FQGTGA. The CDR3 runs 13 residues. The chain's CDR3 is CASSAGTDNEQFF. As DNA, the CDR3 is TGTGCCAGCAGCGCAGGGACAGACAATGAGCAGTTCTTC.

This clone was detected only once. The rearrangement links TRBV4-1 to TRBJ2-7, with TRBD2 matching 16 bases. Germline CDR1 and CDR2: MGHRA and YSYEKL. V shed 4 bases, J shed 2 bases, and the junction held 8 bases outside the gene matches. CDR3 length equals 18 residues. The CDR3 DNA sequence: TGCGCCAGCAGCCCGAGCGGGACTAGCGGGAGGGTGACCTACGAGCAGTACTTC. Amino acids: CASSPSGTSGRVTYEQYF.

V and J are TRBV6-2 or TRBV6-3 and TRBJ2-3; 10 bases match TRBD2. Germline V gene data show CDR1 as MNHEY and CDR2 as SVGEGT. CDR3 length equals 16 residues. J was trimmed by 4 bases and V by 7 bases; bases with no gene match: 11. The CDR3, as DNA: TGTGCCAGCACCCCGGCTAGCGGGAGACAGGCAGATACGCAGTATTTT. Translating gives CASTPASGRQADTQYF.

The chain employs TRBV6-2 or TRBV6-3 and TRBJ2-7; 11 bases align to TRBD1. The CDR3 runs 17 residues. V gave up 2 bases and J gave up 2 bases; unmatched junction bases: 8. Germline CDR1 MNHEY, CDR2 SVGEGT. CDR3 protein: CASSYDVTGQGAYEQYF. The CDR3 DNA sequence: TGTGCCAGCAGTTACGACGTCACGGGACAGGGGGCCTACGAGCAGTACTTC.